These T cell receptor beta chains were read from a single sample in a study of regulatory T cells in long-lasting Graves disease. TCRdb re-analysed the multiplex PCR reads in MiXCR, keeping a single row per CDR3 protein. Seen here are roughly 500,000 distinct CDR3 sequences, approximately 15% observed once, and the top ten hold over 7.5%. The sample was also linked to a second study, of T cells in Graves' hyperthyroidism and ophthalmopathy.

Specimen: peripheral blood mononuclear cells (PBMCs), collected at new diagnosis, from a patient treated with antithyroid drugs. These receptors were obtained from a man under 40 with Graves disease. The CDR3 runs from the conserved cysteine through the conserved F or W. D genes are given only for firm matches. Rows give clone size only sometimes, using once, few, many, or a class for an expanded clone.

TGTGCCAGCAGCTTAGGCTTCGGAGCGGGAGGGCCGCGGGAGCAGTACTTC	CASSLGFGAGGPREQYF	TRBV7-2	TRBJ2-7	NA	TRBD2
TGTGCCAGCAGCCCCTCGGTGGTAGCCCAAGAGACCCAGTACTTC	CASSPSVVAQETQYF	TRBV11-2	TRBJ2-5	many	NA
TGTGCCTGGAGTCGTCGGCTTGAAGCTTTCTTT	CAWSRRLEAFF	TRBV30	TRBJ1-1	NA	NA
TGCAGTGCTAGTAGGGAAAGGGAGACCCAGCACTTC	CSASRERETQHF	TRBV20-1	TRBJ2-1	NA	NA
TGTGCCACCGGGACAGGGTGGGGGGCCACAGATACGCAGTATTTT	CATGTGWGATDTQYF	TRBV24-1	TRBJ2-3	NA	TRBD1
TGTGCCAGCTCACCGCTCAGGGATCAGCCCCAGCATTTT	CASSPLRDQPQHF	TRBV18	TRBJ1-5	few	NA
TGCGCCAGCAGCTTGGAACGGGGGGCTAGCTATGGCTACACCTTC	CASSLERGASYGYTF	TRBV5-1	TRBJ1-2	few	NA
TGTGCCAGCAGTTTAAGGGTGACAGGGGAGGAAGCTTTCTTT	CASSLRVTGEEAFF	TRBV27	TRBJ1-1	many	TRBD1
TGTGCCAGCAGTTACCAAATTCCACAGGGTGTGTACACTGAAGCTTTCTTT	CASSYQIPQGVYTEAFF	TRBV6-2/TRBV6-3	TRBJ1-1	many	NA
TGCAGCGTTGGACAGAATGAAAAACTGTTTTTT	CSVGQNEKLFF	TRBV29-1	TRBJ1-4	many	NA
TGTGCCAGCAGTGAAGACAGGGGGCGCCGGAATGAGCAGTTCTTC	CASSEDRGRRNEQFF	TRBV2	TRBJ2-1	many	TRBD1
TGTGCCAGCAGCTTAGAAGGGATCTCCTACAATGAGCAGTTCTTC	CASSLEGISYNEQFF	TRBV7-9	TRBJ2-1	few	NA
TGTGCCAGCAGGGTAGCGGGGAACACTGAAGCTTTCTTT	CASRVAGNTEAFF	TRBV7-2	TRBJ1-1	many	NA
TGCAGTGCTAGTTCGCGGGGCGATTTCTATACGCAGTATTTT	CSASSRGDFYTQYF	TRBV20-1	TRBJ2-3	NA	NA
TGCAGCGTTGTTTCCCCAGGTTGGCAGCCCCAGCATTTT	CSVVSPGWQPQHF	TRBV29-1	TRBJ1-5	many	NA
TGTGCCAGCAGCTACACAGAATTCCTCTCCTACGAGCAGTACTTC	CASSYTEFLSYEQYF	TRBV5-6	TRBJ2-7	few	NA
TGTGCCAGCAGCTTAGTTGTCCAGAGGCAGGGTGAGCAGTTCTTC	CASSLVVQRQGEQFF	TRBV7-2	TRBJ2-1	many	NA
TGTGCCAGCAGTTGGGCCGGCTTCCAGGATGGCTACACCTTC	CASSWAGFQDGYTF	TRBV12-3/TRBV12-4	TRBJ1-2	many	NA
TGTGCCAGCAGAGCCCGGACTAGCCCCCGGACGGCAGATACGCAGTATTTT	CASRARTSPRTADTQYF	TRBV27	TRBJ2-3	many	TRBD2
TGTGCCACCAGCGAGGGGGGGCCCCCGACCCAGTACTTC	CATSEGGPPTQYF	TRBV24-1	TRBJ2-5	few	NA
TGCAGTGCTAGGAGGGTAGCGGGAGCTCAAGAGACCCAGTACTTC	CSARRVAGAQETQYF	TRBV20-1	TRBJ2-5	many	TRBD2
TGTGCCACCATGTTTGGCGGGAGTGGGCAGGAGACCCAGTACTTC	CATMFGGSGQETQYF	TRBV24-1	TRBJ2-5	many	TRBD2
TGCAGTGCGCCCAAGGCGGAGGGGACAGATACGCAGTATTTT	CSAPKAEGTDTQYF	TRBV20-1	TRBJ2-3	many	NA
TGTGCTAGTGAACCCAGCGGGAGTTGGGGAGAGACCCAGTACTTC	CASEPSGSWGETQYF	TRBV12-5	TRBJ2-5	many	TRBD2
TGCAGTGCTAGAGATGAGTGGGCCCGGGGCGAGCAGTACTTC	CSARDEWARGEQYF	TRBV20-1	TRBJ2-7	few	NA
TGTGCCACCAGTGATCCGGCTCGGGACACCCCCCACGAGCAGTACTTC	CATSDPARDTPHEQYF	TRBV24-1	TRBJ2-7	many	NA
TGTGCCAGCAGCTTATGGCTAGCGGGAGAGGCCGGGGAGCTGTTTTTT	CASSLWLAGEAGELFF	TRBV11-1	TRBJ2-2	NA	TRBD2
TGTGCCATCAGTGAGTCTGGCGGCGGGCGGAACACCGGGGAGCTGTTTTTT	CAISESGGGRNTGELFF	TRBV10-3	TRBJ2-2	few	NA
TGCAGTGCTCCCCCTCGGGCAGCGAGGGCAGATACGCAGTATTTT	CSAPPRAARADTQYF	TRBV20-1	TRBJ2-3	many	NA
TGTGCCAGCAGTCCTAATGGCGGCGGTTACAATGAGCAGTTCTTC	CASSPNGGGYNEQFF	TRBV12-3/TRBV12-4	TRBJ2-1	many	NA
TGTGCCAGCGGGGGGCACAGGGCCGGGAGAAACGAGCAGTACTTC	CASGGHRAGRNEQYF	TRBV28	TRBJ2-7	many	NA
TGTGCCACCTCGACAGGAGCCGACCAGTACTTC	CATSTGADQYF	TRBV19	TRBJ2-5	few	NA
TGTGCCAGCAGTGTTTTATGGACTCGCACAGATACGCAGTATTTT	CASSVLWTRTDTQYF	TRBV6-2/TRBV6-3	TRBJ2-3	many	NA
TGCGCCAGCAGCTTTGGCAGGGGGGGAAACGAGCAGTACTTC	CASSFGRGGNEQYF	TRBV5-1	TRBJ2-7	NA	NA
TGTGCCAGCAGCTTTATACTTGGACTAGACAGGGATGAGCAGTTCTTC	CASSFILGLDRDEQFF	TRBV11-2	TRBJ2-1	NA	NA
TGTGCCAGCAGCTTAGGACCCAGCGGGAGGGCCCAAGAGACCCAGTACTTC	CASSLGPSGRAQETQYF	TRBV7-2	TRBJ2-5	many	TRBD2
TGTGCTAGCAGCTTAGGGGCGGCCCGCACAGATACGCAGTATTTT	CASSLGAARTDTQYF	TRBV7-7	TRBJ2-3	NA	NA
TGTGCCAGCAGCTTAGGGACTAGCCTCTACGAGCAGTACTTC	CASSLGTSLYEQYF	TRBV7-8	TRBJ2-7	many	TRBD2
TGTGCCAGCAGCTTAGAACCAGCCATGGGTTACACCGGGGAGCTGTTTTTT	CASSLEPAMGYTGELFF	TRBV7-8	TRBJ2-2	NA	NA
TGCGCCAGCAGCTTGATCAGGTTGGGCACTGAAGCTTTCTTT	CASSLIRLGTEAFF	TRBV5-1	TRBJ1-1	many	NA
TGTGCCAGCAGCTTATTATCCATCATTGGGGGAAGAAGCACCCTCAGGGCCCAGTACTTC	CASSLLSIIGGRSTLRAQYF	TRBV7-9	TRBJ2-5	many	NA
TGCAGTGCTGTTAAGGGGGGGCTCGGGGACTATGGCTACACCTTC	CSAVKGGLGDYGYTF	TRBV20-1	TRBJ1-2	NA	NA
TGCAGCGTTGAAGGAAGGGAGAGGGTAGATACGCAGTATTTT	CSVEGRERVDTQYF	TRBV29-1	TRBJ2-3	NA	NA
TGCGCCAGCAGCTTGGTTGCTAGCTCAAGGGGAACCTACGAGCAGTACTTC	CASSLVASSRGTYEQYF	TRBV5-1	TRBJ2-7	many	NA
TGTGCCAGCAGCTTTGGTCCCCTCGTGGGAGATCAGTTCTTC	CASSFGPLVGDQFF	TRBV11-3	TRBJ2-1	many	NA
TGCGCCAGCAGCTCCTTAGCGGGGTGGAATGAGCAGTTCTTC	CASSSLAGWNEQFF	TRBV5-1	TRBJ2-1	NA	TRBD2
TGTGCCAGCAGTCCACCGCCCAAACGCGAGCAGTACTTC	CASSPPPKREQYF	TRBV28	TRBJ2-7	many	NA
TGTGCCAGCTCACCACCCGCGGGGGAGGAGGAGACCCAGTACTTC	CASSPPAGEEETQYF	TRBV18	TRBJ2-5	many	TRBD2
TGTGCCAGCAGCTTAGTGTTTCGGCTTGTGGGCTCCTACAATGAGCAGTTCTTC	CASSLVFRLVGSYNEQFF	TRBV7-2	TRBJ2-1	few	NA
TGTGCCAGCAGCATACTAGGGCGGAACACCGGGGAGCTGTTTTTT	CASSILGRNTGELFF	TRBV11-2	TRBJ2-2	many	NA
TGTGCCAGCAGCCCCTGGTCGGGGAACGGATACGAGCAGTACTTC	CASSPWSGNGYEQYF	TRBV5-4	TRBJ2-7	NA	NA
TGTGCCAGCAGTGAGTCGCGGAACCAAGAGACCCAGTACTTC	CASSESRNQETQYF	TRBV2	TRBJ2-5	many	NA
TGTGCCAGTAGTATAGAACGGGCTAGCGTCGAGCAGTTCTTC	CASSIERASVEQFF	TRBV19	TRBJ2-1	NA	NA
TGTGCCAGCAGTCCCGGGACAGGGGGATCCGGCACAGATACGCAGTATTTT	CASSPGTGGSGTDTQYF	TRBV7-3	TRBJ2-3	many	TRBD1
TGTGCCTGGAGTTCATGGACTTCCGGGGCGGCTTTCTTT	CAWSSWTSGAAFF	TRBV30	TRBJ1-1	NA	NA
TGTGCCAGCAGGGGTCACGAGCAGTACTTC	CASRGHEQYF	TRBV28	TRBJ2-7	many	NA
TGCAGCGGGGACAGGGGAAACACCATATATTTT	CSGDRGNTIYF	TRBV29-1	TRBJ1-3	few	TRBD1